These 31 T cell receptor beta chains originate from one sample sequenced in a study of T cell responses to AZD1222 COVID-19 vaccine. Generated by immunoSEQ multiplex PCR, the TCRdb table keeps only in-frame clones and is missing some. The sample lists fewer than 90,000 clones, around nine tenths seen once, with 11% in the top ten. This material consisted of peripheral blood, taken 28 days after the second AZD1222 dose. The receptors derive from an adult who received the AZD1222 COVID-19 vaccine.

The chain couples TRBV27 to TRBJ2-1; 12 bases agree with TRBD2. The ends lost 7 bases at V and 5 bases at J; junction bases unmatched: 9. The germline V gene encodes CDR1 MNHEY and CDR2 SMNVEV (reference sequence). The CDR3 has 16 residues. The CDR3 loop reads CASTLLTSGRDNEQFF. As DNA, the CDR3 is TGTGCCAGCACCTTACTGACTAGCGGGAGAGACAATGAGCAGTTCTTC.

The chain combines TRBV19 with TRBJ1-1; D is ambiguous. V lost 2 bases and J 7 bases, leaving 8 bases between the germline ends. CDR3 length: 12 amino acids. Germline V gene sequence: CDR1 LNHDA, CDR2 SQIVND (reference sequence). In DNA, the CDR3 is TGTGCCAGTAGTATATTAACCGGTGAAGCTTTCTTT. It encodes CASSILTGEAFF.

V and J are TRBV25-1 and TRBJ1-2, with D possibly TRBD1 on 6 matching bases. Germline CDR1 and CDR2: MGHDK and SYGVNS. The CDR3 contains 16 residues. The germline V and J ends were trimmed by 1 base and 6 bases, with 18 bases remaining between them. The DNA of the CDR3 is TGTGCCAGCAGTGAATTCGGCCGCGGGGGCATAAATGGCTACACCTTC. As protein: CASSEFGRGGINGYTF.

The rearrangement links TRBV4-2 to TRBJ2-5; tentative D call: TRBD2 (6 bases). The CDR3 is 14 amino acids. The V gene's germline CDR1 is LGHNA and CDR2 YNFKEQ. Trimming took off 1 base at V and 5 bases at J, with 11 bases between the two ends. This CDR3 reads CASSQGEEVETQYF. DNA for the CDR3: TGTGCCAGCAGCCAAGGGGAGGAGGTGGAGACCCAGTACTTC.

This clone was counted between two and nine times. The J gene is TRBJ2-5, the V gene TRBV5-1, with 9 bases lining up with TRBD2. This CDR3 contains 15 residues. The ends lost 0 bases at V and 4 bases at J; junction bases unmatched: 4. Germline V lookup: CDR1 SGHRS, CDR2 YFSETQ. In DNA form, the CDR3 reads TGCGCCAGCAGCTTGGGGACTAGCGCTTTAGAGACCCAGTACTTC. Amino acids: CASSLGTSALETQYF.

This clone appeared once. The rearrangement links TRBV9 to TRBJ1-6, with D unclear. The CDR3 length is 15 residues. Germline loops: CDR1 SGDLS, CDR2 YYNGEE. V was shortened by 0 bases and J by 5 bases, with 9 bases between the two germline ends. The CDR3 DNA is TGTGCCAGCAGCGTAGCGGGAGGCAATAATTCACCCCTCCACTTT. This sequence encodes CASSVAGGNNSPLHF.

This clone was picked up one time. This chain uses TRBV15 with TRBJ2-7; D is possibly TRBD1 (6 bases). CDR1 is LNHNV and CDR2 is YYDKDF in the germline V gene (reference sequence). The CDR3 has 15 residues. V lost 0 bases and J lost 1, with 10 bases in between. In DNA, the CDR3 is TGTGCCACCAGCAGAGATTGGGACACTTCCTACGAGCAGTACTTC. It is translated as CATSRDWDTSYEQYF. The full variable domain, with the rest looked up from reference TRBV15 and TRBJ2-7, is DAMVIQNPRYQVTQFGKPVTLSCSQTLNHNVMYWYQQKSSQAPKLLFHYYDKDFNNEADTPDNFQSRRPNTSFCFLDIRSPGLGDTAMYLCATSRDWDTSYEQYFGPGTRLTVT.

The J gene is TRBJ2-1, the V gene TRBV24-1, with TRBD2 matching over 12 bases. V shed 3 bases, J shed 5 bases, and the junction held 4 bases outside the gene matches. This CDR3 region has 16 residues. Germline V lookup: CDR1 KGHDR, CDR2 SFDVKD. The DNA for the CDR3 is TGTGCCACCAGTGATGGACTAGCGGGGCCAGACAATGAGCAGTTCTTC. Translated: CATSDGLAGPDNEQFF.

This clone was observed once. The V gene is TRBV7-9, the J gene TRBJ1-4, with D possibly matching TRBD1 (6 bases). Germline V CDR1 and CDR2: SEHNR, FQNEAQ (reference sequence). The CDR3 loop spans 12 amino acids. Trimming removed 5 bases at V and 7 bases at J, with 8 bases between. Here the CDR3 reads CASSRDIEKLFF. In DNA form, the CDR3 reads TGTGCCAGCAGCCGGGACATTGAAAAACTGTTTTTT.

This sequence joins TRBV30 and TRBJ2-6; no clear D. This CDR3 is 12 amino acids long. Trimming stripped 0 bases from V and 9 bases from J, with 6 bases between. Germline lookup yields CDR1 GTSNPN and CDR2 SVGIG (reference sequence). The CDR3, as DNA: TGTGCCTGGAGTGTACGCCTCAACGTCCTGACTTTC. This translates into CAWSVRLNVLTF.

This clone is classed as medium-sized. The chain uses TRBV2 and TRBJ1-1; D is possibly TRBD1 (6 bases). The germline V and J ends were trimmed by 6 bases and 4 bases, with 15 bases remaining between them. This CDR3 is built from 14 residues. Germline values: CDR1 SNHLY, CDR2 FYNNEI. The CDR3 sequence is CASSQRGAGTEAFF. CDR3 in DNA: TGTGCCAGCAGCCAAAGGGGGGCGGGCACTGAAGCTTTCTTT. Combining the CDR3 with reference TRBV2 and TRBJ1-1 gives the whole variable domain EPEVTQTPSHQVTQMGQEVILRCVPISNHLYFYWYRQILGQKVEFLVSFYNNEISEKSEIFDDQFSVERPDGSNFTLKIRSTKLEDSAMYFCASSQRGAGTEAFFGQGTRLTVV.

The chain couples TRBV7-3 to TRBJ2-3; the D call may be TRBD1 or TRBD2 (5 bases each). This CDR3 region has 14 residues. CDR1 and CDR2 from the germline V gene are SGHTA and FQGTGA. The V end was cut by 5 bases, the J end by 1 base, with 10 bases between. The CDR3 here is CASSRGAGTDTQYF. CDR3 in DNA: TGTGCCAGCAGCCGGGGCGCTGGCACAGATACGCAGTATTTT. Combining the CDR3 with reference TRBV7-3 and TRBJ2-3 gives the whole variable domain GAGVSQTPSNKVTEKGKYVELRCDPISGHTALYWYRQSLGQGPEFLIYFQGTGAADDSGLPNDRFFAVRPEGSVSTLKIQRTERGDSAVYLCASSRGAGTDTQYFGPGTRLTVL.

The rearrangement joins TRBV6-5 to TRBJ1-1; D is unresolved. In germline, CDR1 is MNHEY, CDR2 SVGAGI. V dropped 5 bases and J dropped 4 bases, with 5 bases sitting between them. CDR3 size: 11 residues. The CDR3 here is CASSPFTEAFF. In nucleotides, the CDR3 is TGTGCCAGCAGTCCCTTCACTGAAGCTTTCTTT.

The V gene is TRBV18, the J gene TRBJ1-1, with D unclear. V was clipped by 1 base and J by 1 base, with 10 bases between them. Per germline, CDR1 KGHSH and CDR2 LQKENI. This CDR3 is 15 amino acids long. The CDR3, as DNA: TGTGCCAGCTCACCACAGGTCCGCAGGAACACTGAAGCTTTCTTT. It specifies CASSPQVRRNTEAFF.

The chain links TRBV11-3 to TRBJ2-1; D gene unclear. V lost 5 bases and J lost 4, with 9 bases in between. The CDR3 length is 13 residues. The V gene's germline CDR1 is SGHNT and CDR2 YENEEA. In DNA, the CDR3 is TGTGCCAGCAGCAAAAGTGGGTACAATGAGCAGTTCTTC. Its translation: CASSKSGYNEQFF.

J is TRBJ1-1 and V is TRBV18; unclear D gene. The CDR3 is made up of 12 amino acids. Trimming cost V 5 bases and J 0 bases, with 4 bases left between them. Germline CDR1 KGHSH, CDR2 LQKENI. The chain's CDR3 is CASSGMNTEAFF. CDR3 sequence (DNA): TGTGCCAGCTCAGGAATGAACACTGAAGCTTTCTTT.

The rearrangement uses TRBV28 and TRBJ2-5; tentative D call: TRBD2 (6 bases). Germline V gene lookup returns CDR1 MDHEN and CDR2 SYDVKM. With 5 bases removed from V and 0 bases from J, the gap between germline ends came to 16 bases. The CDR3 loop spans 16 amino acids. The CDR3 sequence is CASSALLGGYQETQYF. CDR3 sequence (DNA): TGTGCCAGCAGTGCCCTCCTGGGGGGTTACCAAGAGACCCAGTACTTC.

CDR3 nucleotide sequence: TGTGCCAGCAGCCCTCCAATGGGGGCGATGAACACTGAAGCTTTCTTT. Translation: CASSPPMGAMNTEAFF. This chain joins TRBV14 and TRBJ1-1; TRBD1 might be the D (6 bases). From germline, CDR1 is SGHDN and CDR2 FVKESK. There are 16 residues in the CDR3. Trimming left V 4 bases short and J 0 bases short, with 15 bases between.

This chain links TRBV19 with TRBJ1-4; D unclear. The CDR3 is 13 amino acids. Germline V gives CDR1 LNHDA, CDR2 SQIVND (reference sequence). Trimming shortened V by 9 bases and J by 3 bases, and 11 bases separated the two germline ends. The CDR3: CARYFVPNEKLFF. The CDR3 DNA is TGTGCCAGGTATTTCGTCCCTAATGAAAAACTGTTTTTT.

In DNA, the CDR3 is TGTGCCAGCAGCGCCGGGACGGAGTATAATTCACCCCTCCACTTT. Its protein is CASSAGTEYNSPLHF. The chain employs TRBV9 and TRBJ1-6, with D maybe TRBD1 (5 bases). The CDR3 runs 15 residues. V lost 3 bases, J lost 4 bases, and 11 bases lay in between. CDR1 SGDLS and CDR2 YYNGEE come from the germline V gene.

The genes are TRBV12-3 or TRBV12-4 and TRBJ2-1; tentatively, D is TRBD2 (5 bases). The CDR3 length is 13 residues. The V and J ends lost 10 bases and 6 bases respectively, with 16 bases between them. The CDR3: CATSDLAVNEQFF. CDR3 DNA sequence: TGTGCCACCTCGGACTTAGCCGTCAATGAGCAGTTCTTC.

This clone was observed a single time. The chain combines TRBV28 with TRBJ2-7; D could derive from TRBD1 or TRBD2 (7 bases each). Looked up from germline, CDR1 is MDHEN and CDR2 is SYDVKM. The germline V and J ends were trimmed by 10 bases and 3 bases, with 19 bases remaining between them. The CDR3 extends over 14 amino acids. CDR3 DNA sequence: TGTGCCACCGAGGGGGCTAGCGGAATCTACGAGCAGTACTTC. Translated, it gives CATEGASGIYEQYF.

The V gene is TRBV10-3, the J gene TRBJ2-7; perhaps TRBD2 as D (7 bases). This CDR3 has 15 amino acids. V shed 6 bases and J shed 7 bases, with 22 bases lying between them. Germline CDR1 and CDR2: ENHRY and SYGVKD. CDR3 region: CAISLGGQGGGEQYF. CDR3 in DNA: TGTGCCATCAGCCTGGGGGGGCAGGGAGGAGGAGAGCAGTACTTC.

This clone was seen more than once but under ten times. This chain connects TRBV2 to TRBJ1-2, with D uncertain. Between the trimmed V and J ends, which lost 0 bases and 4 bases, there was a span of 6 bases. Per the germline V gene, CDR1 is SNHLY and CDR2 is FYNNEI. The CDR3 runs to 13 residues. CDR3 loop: CASSEARLYGYTF. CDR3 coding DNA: TGTGCCAGCAGTGAAGCGCGACTCTATGGCTACACCTTC.

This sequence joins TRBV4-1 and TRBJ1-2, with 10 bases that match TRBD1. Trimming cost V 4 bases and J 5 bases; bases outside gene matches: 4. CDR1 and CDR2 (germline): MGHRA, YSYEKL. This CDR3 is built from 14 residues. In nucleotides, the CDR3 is TGCGCCAGCAGCCTGGGACAGGGGTGGTATGGCTACACCTTC. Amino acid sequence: CASSLGQGWYGYTF.

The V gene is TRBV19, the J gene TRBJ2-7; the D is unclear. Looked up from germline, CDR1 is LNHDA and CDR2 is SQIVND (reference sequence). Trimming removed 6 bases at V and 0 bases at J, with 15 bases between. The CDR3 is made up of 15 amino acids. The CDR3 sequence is CASRAEGISSYEQYF. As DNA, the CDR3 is TGTGCCAGTAGGGCTGAAGGGATAAGCTCCTACGAGCAGTACTTC.

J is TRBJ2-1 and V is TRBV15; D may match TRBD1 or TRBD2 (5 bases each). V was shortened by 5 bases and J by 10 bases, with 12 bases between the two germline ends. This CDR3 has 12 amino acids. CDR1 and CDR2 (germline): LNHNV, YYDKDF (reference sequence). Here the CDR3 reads CATSEEGDEQFF. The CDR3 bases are TGTGCCACCAGCGAGGAAGGGGACGAGCAGTTCTTC.

The chain's CDR3 is CASRPGQGRVNTEAFF. CDR3 DNA: TGCGCCAGCAGACCCGGACAGGGGAGGGTGAACACTGAAGCTTTCTTT. The chain couples TRBV10-2 to TRBJ1-1, with 9 bases that match TRBD1. Trimming cost V 6 bases and J 0 bases; bases outside gene matches: 8. Germline-derived CDR1 and CDR2 are WSHSY and SAAADI. The CDR3 extends over 16 amino acids.

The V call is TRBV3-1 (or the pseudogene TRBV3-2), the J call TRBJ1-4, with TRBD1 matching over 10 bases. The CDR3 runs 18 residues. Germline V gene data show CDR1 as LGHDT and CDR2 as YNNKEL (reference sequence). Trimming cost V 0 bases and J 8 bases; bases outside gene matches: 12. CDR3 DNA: TGTGCCAGCAGCCAAGAAACACCGGGACAGGGGTTATGGGAAAAACTGTTTTTT. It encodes CASSQETPGQGLWEKLFF.

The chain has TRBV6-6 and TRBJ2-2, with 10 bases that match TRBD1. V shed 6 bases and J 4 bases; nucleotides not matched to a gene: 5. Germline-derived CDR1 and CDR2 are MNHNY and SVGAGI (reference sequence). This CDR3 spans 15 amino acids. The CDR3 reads CASRDRGHRTGELFF. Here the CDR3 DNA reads TGTGCCAGCAGAGACAGGGGGCATCGCACCGGGGAGCTGTTTTTT.

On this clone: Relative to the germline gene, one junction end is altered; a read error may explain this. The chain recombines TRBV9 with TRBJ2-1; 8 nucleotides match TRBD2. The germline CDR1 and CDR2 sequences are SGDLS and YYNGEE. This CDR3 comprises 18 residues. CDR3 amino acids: CARSLRGGGGKEMDEQFF. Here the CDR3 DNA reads TGTGCCCGCAGCCTCCGGGGGGGCGGGGGTAAGGAAATGGATGAGCAGTTCTTC.